At least ten counts were recorded for the clone carrying this T cell receptor (beta chain). The data are from a study of blood T cell repertoires in COVID-19. The wider study: The United States, Italy and Spain were the sources of the acute and convalescent COVID-19 samples. The analysed material was cDNA or gDNA that came from T cells, B-cell-depleted T cells, or PBMCs.

Germline V gene data show CDR1 as SNHLY and CDR2 as FYNNEI. V lost 6 bases and J lost 4, with 12 bases in between. CDR3 length: 13 residues. Produced via immunoSEQ multiplex PCR; TCRdb's table is partial and in-frame only. The sample shows 140,000 to 150,000 clones, just over 85% of them seen only once. Assignments of participants to cohorts depended upon their own reported clinical history. Sequenced: PBMCs or T cells enriched from blood (not recorded which). This sequence was found in a man aged 50 or older who had recovered from COVID-19. This chain links TRBV2 with TRBJ1-2, with D tentatively TRBD1 (5 bases). CDR3 residues: CASRGGSLYGYTF. The CDR3 region has the DNA TGTGCCAGCAGGGGGGGATCCCTCTATGGCTACACCTTC. The full variable domain, with the rest looked up from reference TRBV2 and TRBJ1-2, is EPEVTQTPSHQVTQMGQEVILRCVPISNHLYFYWYRQILGQKVEFLVSFYNNEISEKSEIFDDQFSVERPDGSNFTLKIRSTKLEDSAMYFCASRGGSLYGYTFGSGTRLTVV.